What follows are 19 T cell receptor beta chains derived from one specimen sequenced in a study of human T cells and chemical hapten exposure. Time point described: patch test 2, 6 weeks after DPC sensitization. Described treatment: therapeutic diphenylcyclopropenone sensitization with weekly scalp DPC. From the RACE reads, TCRdb called clonotypes with MiXCR, one entry per CDR3 protein. The data show under 100,000 distinct CDR3 sequences, around 9.6% seen once. This sample comprised whole blood, obtained in connection with sensitization to the hapten diphenylcyclopropenone (DPC). The receptors stem from a woman in her 30s with alopecia areata. Some clones in this sample may be carry-over from other donors' samples.

This clonotype was detected many times. The V gene is TRBV29-1, the J gene TRBJ2-7, with TRBD2 identical over 12 bases. V gave up 6 bases and J gave up 7 bases; unmatched junction bases: 19. The germline V gene encodes CDR1 SQVTM and CDR2 ANQGSEA. The CDR3 is 17 amino acids. The CDR3 nucleotides read TGCAGCGTCCTAGCGGGGGGGCTAAGGTCGGCGCTGTGGGAGCAGTACTTC. Residues: CSVLAGGLRSALWEQYF.

This clonotype appeared many times. The chain combines TRBV30 with TRBJ1-4; no reliable D call. The CDR3 length is 13 residues. The germline V gene encodes CDR1 GTSNPN and CDR2 SVGIG (reference sequence). V was shortened by 1 base and J by 7 bases, with 10 bases between the two germline ends. For the CDR3, the DNA is TGTGCCTGGAGTGCAGGTTCACGTGAAAAACTGTTTTTT. It is translated as CAWSAGSREKLFF.

At least ten counts were recorded for this clonotype. The chain couples TRBV20-1 to TRBJ2-6; possibly TRBD1 or TRBD2 for D (5 bases each). Germline V lookup: CDR1 DFQATT, CDR2 SNEGSKA (reference sequence). V gave up 3 bases and J gave up 0 bases, with 9 bases separating them. The CDR3 contains 15 residues. The CDR3 loop reads CSARGPGSGANVLTF. The CDR3 nucleotides read TGCAGTGCTAGGGGACCCGGCTCTGGGGCCAACGTCCTGACTTTC.

The chain links TRBV28 to TRBJ1-2; 7 bases line up with TRBD1. The CDR3 runs 13 residues. After removal of 7 bases from V and 1 base from J, the junction contained 3 bases not matched to a gene. Germline V CDR1 and CDR2: MDHEN, SYDVKM. The CDR3 region has the DNA TGTGCCAGCACCGACAGGGTTAACTATGGCTACACCTTC. It specifies CASTDRVNYGYTF.

There are many counts of this clonotype. J is TRBJ1-5 and V is TRBV6-2 or TRBV6-3; 7 positions agree with TRBD1. V lost 2 bases, J lost 0 bases, and 4 bases stayed unmatched. This CDR3 has 16 amino acids. Germline-derived CDR1 and CDR2 are MNHEY and SVGEGT. The CDR3 loop reads CASSYGGTVSNQPQHF. As DNA, the CDR3 is TGTGCCAGCAGTTACGGAGGGACAGTTAGCAATCAGCCCCAGCATTTT.

This clonotype was counted between two and nine times. The chain combines TRBV5-1 with TRBJ2-6; D assignment may be TRBD1 or TRBD2 (5 bases each). The V and J ends lost 0 bases and 0 bases respectively, with 13 bases between them. Germline assignment: CDR1 SGHRS and CDR2 YFSETQ. The length of the CDR3 is 18 residues. CDR3 nucleotides: TGCGCCAGCAGCTTGGCCGGGACGATAAACTCTGGGGCCAACGTCCTGACTTTC. Encoded protein: CASSLAGTINSGANVLTF. Together with reference TRBV5-1 and TRBJ2-6, the CDR3 gives the full variable domain: KAGVTQTPRYLIKTRGQQVTLSCSPISGHRSVSWYQQTPGQGLQFLFEYFSETQRNKGNFPGRFSGRQFSNSRSEMNVSTLELGDSALYLCASSLAGTINSGANVLTFGAGSRLTVL.

This clonotype was counted only a few times. The chain joins TRBV30 to TRBJ1-5; D is undetermined. V gave up 2 bases and J gave up 2 bases, with 10 bases separating them. This CDR3 contains 14 residues. Germline V lookup: CDR1 GTSNPN, CDR2 SVGIG (reference sequence). CDR3 protein: CAWSIDRGNQPQHF. Here the CDR3 DNA reads TGTGCCTGGAGTATAGATCGCGGCAATCAGCCCCAGCATTTT.

This clonotype was counted many times. The chain is built from TRBV4-3 and TRBJ1-2, with TRBD1 matching 9 bases. This CDR3 is 14 amino acids long. The germline gives CDR1 LGHNA, CDR2 YSLEER. V was pared by 1 base and J by 7 bases, with 4 bases of the junction left unmatched. The CDR3 protein is CASSQGDRAGGYTF. DNA of the CDR3: TGCGCCAGCAGCCAAGGGGACAGGGCAGGTGGCTACACCTTC.

This clonotype was seen ten or more times. The rearrangement links TRBV29-1 to TRBJ2-1; no reliable D call. V was trimmed by 4 bases and J by 0 bases, leaving 4 bases between them. The CDR3 consists of 12 residues. Germline assignment: CDR1 SQVTM and CDR2 ANQGSEA. CDR3 loop: CSVGYSYNEQFF. CDR3 bases: TGCAGCGTTGGTTACTCCTACAATGAGCAGTTCTTC.

V gene TRBV12-3 or TRBV12-4 combines with J gene TRBJ2-5; D gene ambiguous. V lost 3 bases and J 5 bases, leaving 10 bases between the germline ends. This CDR3 has 13 residues. The chain's CDR3 is CASSFRMEETQYF. The DNA for the CDR3 is TGTGCCAGCAGTTTCCGGATGGAGGAGACCCAGTACTTC.

The chain recombines TRBV12-3 or TRBV12-4 with TRBJ1-5; D uncertain. The CDR3 runs 15 residues. V was shortened by 5 bases and J by 0 bases, with 11 bases between the two germline ends. The CDR3 sequence: CASSILGISNQPQHF. The CDR3 DNA reads as TGTGCCAGCAGTATTCTAGGGATTAGCAATCAGCCCCAGCATTTT.

In its sample, this clonotype was seen a few times. J is TRBJ1-1 and V is TRBV5-1; D possibly corresponds to TRBD1 (5 bases). Trimming stripped 4 bases from V and 0 bases from J, with 13 bases between. This CDR3 spans 15 amino acids. Germline assignment: CDR1 SGHRS and CDR2 YFSETQ. In DNA, the CDR3 is TGCGCCAGCAGCCCGACAGCATCCATGAACACTGAAGCTTTCTTT. Amino acids: CASSPTASMNTEAFF.

This clonotype showed up many times. The rearrangement joins TRBV29-1 to TRBJ2-4; 8 bases agree with TRBD1. The CDR3 runs 14 residues. Germline V gives CDR1 SQVTM, CDR2 ANQGSEA. Unmatched junction bases numbered 8, after V lost 4 bases and J lost 6 bases. CDR3 protein: CSVAPQGAGNIQYF. CDR3 DNA sequence: TGCAGCGTTGCGCCTCAGGGGGCCGGAAACATTCAGTACTTC.

This clonotype appeared a few times. The chain recombines TRBV12-3 or TRBV12-4 with TRBJ2-5, with 7 bases identical to TRBD2. This CDR3 contains 14 residues. The ends lost 6 bases at V and 0 bases at J; junction bases unmatched: 4. The CDR3 coding sequence is TGTGCCAGCAGGGAGACTAGCAACCAAGAGACCCAGTACTTC. It encodes CASRETSNQETQYF.

This clonotype showed up many times. Here the CDR3 DNA reads TGTGCCAGCAGTTCCGGGACTAGCGGCCTCTCAGATACGCAGTATTTT. Amino acids: CASSSGTSGLSDTQYF. The chain employs TRBV12-3 or TRBV12-4 and TRBJ2-3, with TRBD2 identical over 11 bases. V lost 4 bases, J lost 4 bases, and 7 bases stayed unmatched. The CDR3 runs to 16 residues.

This clonotype turned up a few times. The chain couples TRBV7-9 to TRBJ2-2; the D is unclear. Trimming left V 7 bases short and J 3 bases short, with 12 bases between. The CDR3 is 14 amino acids. Germline lookup yields CDR1 SEHNR and CDR2 FQNEAQ (reference sequence). This chain's CDR3 is CASTRSSDTGELFF. In DNA form, the CDR3 reads TGTGCCAGCACTCGCTCCTCGGACACCGGGGAGCTGTTTTTT.

The chain carries TRBV24-1 and TRBJ2-7; D gene unclear. V was trimmed by 1 base and J by 5 bases, leaving 8 bases between them. Germline CDR1 KGHDR, CDR2 SFDVKD. This CDR3 region has 13 residues. The CDR3 here is CATSDLDRNEQYF. The CDR3, as DNA: TGTGCCACCAGTGATTTAGATCGAAACGAGCAGTACTTC.

The chain links TRBV29-1 to TRBJ2-7; D is perhaps TRBD2 (6 bases). Germline CDR1 is SQVTM and CDR2 is ANQGSEA. The CDR3 extends over 13 amino acids. Trimming cost V 6 bases and J 2 bases, with 14 bases left between them. As DNA, the CDR3 is TGCAGCGTGTTAGCGGAGGGGACCTACGAGCAGTACTTC. Its translation: CSVLAEGTYEQYF.

This clonotype appeared a few times. This could be a read error, since a much larger clone is one nucleotide away. The V gene is TRBV7-2, the J gene TRBJ1-1, with unresolved D. Germline V gives CDR1 SGHTA, CDR2 FQGNSA. V was clipped by 1 base and J by 1 base, with 10 bases between them. The CDR3 has 15 amino acids. Here the CDR3 reads CASSLGARTNTEAFF. As DNA, the CDR3 is TGTGCCAGCAGCTTAGGCGCCAGGACGAACACTGAAGCTTTCTTT.